This T cell receptor (beta chain) came from a study of T cells in Graves' hyperthyroidism and ophthalmopathy. Trimming removed 6 bases at V and 4 bases at J, with 12 bases between. The CDR3 has 13 residues. Germline lookup yields CDR1 MNHNY and CDR2 SVGAGI (reference sequence). Graves' hyperthyroidism is called stable when ophthalmopathy does not progress within 18 months. Any patient presenting with uncontrolled infection, other autoimmune disease, pregnancy or lactation was left out. Template material for amplifying TCR beta CDR3 regions consisted of RNA transcripts. Initially, a first-round RT-PCR of the TCR CDR3 employed the HTBI primer set. In TCRdb, the multiplex PCR reads were re-called with MiXCR into one record per CDR3 protein. This sample has roughly 700,000 distinct CDR3 sequences, with 30% to 40% found just once.

V is TRBV6-6 and J is TRBJ1-1; D might be TRBD1 (5 bases). The sequenced sample was blood. The receptor was isolated from a woman aged 40 to 50 with Graves' hyperthyroidism. CDR3 bases: TGTGCCAGCAGAGGACACTCGGGCACTGAAGCTTTCTTT. Its protein is CASRGHSGTEAFF.